Here is one T cell receptor (beta chain) with its context. Germline CDR1 is SGHDT and CDR2 is YYEEEE. The ends were cut back, 7 bases at V and 6 bases at J, with 10 bases in the middle. The length of the CDR3 is 12 residues. Some clones are missing from TCRdb's copy, which holds only in-frame ones; the method was immunoSEQ multiplex PCR. The sample holds about 280,000 clones; around 84% are singletons and the top ten take about 2.3%. These data originate in a study of blood T cell repertoires in COVID-19. Cohort allocation depended upon clinical history that participants reported. The V and J genes are TRBV5-6 and TRBJ1-4; the D gene is possibly TRBD1 (5 bases). Sequences were obtained from PBMCs or T cells enriched from blood (not recorded which). The source is a woman aged 45-65 years who had recovered from COVID-19. The CDR3 DNA reads as TGTGCCAGCGTAGGGGCGGATGAAAAACTGTTTTTT. This codes for CASVGADEKLFF. Full variable domain (rest looked up from reference TRBV5-6 and TRBJ1-4): DAGVTQSPTHLIKTRGQQVTLRCSPKSGHDTVSWYQQALGQGPQFIFQYYEEEERQRGNFPDRFSGHQFPNYSSELNVNALLLGDSALYLCASVGADEKLFFGSGTQLSVL.